These 13 T cell receptor beta chains share one sample of origin, sequenced in a study of blood T cell repertoires in COVID-19. Here immunoSEQ multiplex PCR was the method, and the copy in TCRdb shows in-frame clones only, minus some. Seen here are a few hundred thousand clones, around 83% observed once, and the top ten hold 1.4%. Sequencing was done on a sample of peripheral blood. The receptors stem from a woman in her thirties or forties who had recovered from COVID-19.

In the case of this clone: The same CDR3 is also encoded by other DNA sequences in this sample. V gene TRBV2 combines with J gene TRBJ2-2, with D maybe TRBD2 (5 bases). This CDR3 is built from 15 residues. Germline V gene sequence: CDR1 SNHLY, CDR2 FYNNEI. V lost 1 base, J lost 2 bases, and 8 bases lay in between. CDR3 loop: CASSEDGVNTGELFF. The CDR3 DNA sequence: TGTGCCAGCAGTGAAGACGGGGTTAACACCGGGGAGCTGTTTTTT.

The gene calls are TRBV6-2 or TRBV6-3 and TRBJ1-6, with a tentative D call TRBD1 (5 bases). This CDR3 is built from 15 residues. V lost 5 bases and J lost 9, with 17 bases in between. The germline gives CDR1 MNHEY, CDR2 SVGEGT. In DNA form, the CDR3 reads TGTGCCAGCAGTACCCCGGGGGTCCCGGTTTCACCCCTCCACTTT. This translates into CASSTPGVPVSPLHF.

The chain combines TRBV6-6 with TRBJ2-1, with D possibly being TRBD1 (6 bases). CDR3 size: 13 residues. Trimming took off 5 bases at V and 15 bases at J, with 20 bases between the two ends. The germline V gene encodes CDR1 MNHNY and CDR2 SVGAGI (reference sequence). The CDR3 region is CASSQGSGLSGFF. The CDR3, as DNA: TGTGCCAGCAGTCAGGGGTCAGGTCTCTCCGGGTTCTTC.

This clone showed up just a few times. The chain joins TRBV19 to TRBJ2-3, with 7 positions matching TRBD2. Germline values: CDR1 LNHDA, CDR2 SQIVND (reference sequence). This CDR3 is 18 amino acids long. With V trimmed by 5 bases and J by 0 bases, 14 bases remained unmatched. CDR3 bases: TGTGCCAGTAGTGGCGGGGGACCATTCTTAACTAGCACAGATACGCAGTATTTT. This gives the protein CASSGGGPFLTSTDTQYF.

The chain couples TRBV7-9 to TRBJ2-6, with a possible D match to TRBD1 (6 bases). V lost 9 bases to trimming and J lost 0 bases, with 21 bases between them. Germline V gives CDR1 SEHNR, CDR2 FQNEAQ (reference sequence). The CDR3 runs to 18 residues. The chain's CDR3 is CARKPGRDILSGANVLTF. The CDR3 DNA follows: TGTGCCAGGAAGCCCGGACGGGACATTCTCTCTGGGGCCAACGTCCTGACTTTC.

The rearrangement uses TRBV19 and TRBJ1-1; no clear D. The CDR3 totals 14 residues. V gave up 6 bases and J gave up 1 base, with 12 bases separating them. In germline, CDR1 is LNHDA, CDR2 SQIVND (reference sequence). CDR3 sequence: CASRKVDSNTEAFF. CDR3 nucleotide sequence: TGTGCCAGTAGGAAGGTCGACTCGAACACTGAAGCTTTCTTT.

The CDR3 protein is CASSVVRVDSPLHF. DNA of the CDR3: TGTGCCAGCAGTGTGGTCCGGGTCGATTCACCCCTCCACTTT. This chain joins TRBV2 and TRBJ1-6; D gene uncertain. CDR1 SNHLY and CDR2 FYNNEI come from the germline V gene. This CDR3 comprises 14 residues. The germline V and J ends were trimmed by 4 bases and 8 bases, with 12 bases remaining between them.

The chain recombines TRBV18 with TRBJ1-2; 7 positions agree with TRBD1. After removal of 2 bases from V and 5 bases from J, the junction contained 5 bases not matched to a gene. The CDR3 covers 14 residues. Germline V lookup: CDR1 KGHSH, CDR2 LQKENI. The DNA of the CDR3 is TGTGCCAGCTCACCAGGTTACAGGGGATATGGCTACACCTTC. Amino acid sequence: CASSPGYRGYGYTF. Combining the CDR3 with reference TRBV18 and TRBJ1-2 gives the whole variable domain NAGVMQNPRHLVRRRGQEARLRCSPMKGHSHVYWYRQLPEEGLKFMVYLQKENIIDESGMPKERFSAEFPKEGPSILRIQQVVRGDSAAYFCASSPGYRGYGYTFGSGTRLTVV.

CDR3 in DNA: TGTGCCAGCAGACCCACCGGGACATATACCTACGAGCAGTACTTC. Translating it yields CASRPTGTYTYEQYF. The chain recombines TRBV27 with TRBJ2-7; tentative D call: TRBD1 (6 bases). Trimming left V 6 bases short and J 2 bases short, with 17 bases between. The germline V gene encodes CDR1 MNHEY and CDR2 SMNVEV (reference sequence). This CDR3 is built from 15 residues.

This clone was counted only a few times. This chain joins TRBV6-5 and TRBJ1-6; TRBD1 might be the D (6 bases). Per germline, CDR1 MNHEY and CDR2 SVGAGI. V lost 6 bases, J lost 0 bases, and 9 bases lay in between. The CDR3 is made up of 15 amino acids. The CDR3 loop reads CASSQGSSYNSPLHF. The CDR3 nucleotides read TGTGCCAGCAGCCAGGGGAGCTCCTATAATTCACCCCTCCACTTT.

The genes are TRBV2 and TRBJ2-2, with D unresolved. The CDR3 length is 18 residues. Germline loops: CDR1 SNHLY, CDR2 FYNNEI. Trimming pared 6 bases from V and 0 bases from J, leaving 20 bases between. The CDR3 DNA reads TGTGCCAGCAGGAGACCCGGTTATAGCAGTGCGAACACCGGGGAGCTGTTTTTT. Its protein is CASRRPGYSSANTGELFF.

The J gene is TRBJ1-2, the V gene TRBV19, with D possibly TRBD1 on 6 matching bases. Germline loops: CDR1 LNHDA, CDR2 SQIVND (reference sequence). Trimming stripped 6 bases from V and 6 bases from J, with 14 bases between. The CDR3 spans 13 residues. CDR3 sequence reads: CASRSGTYDGYTF. DNA for the CDR3: TGTGCCAGTAGGTCCGGGACATACGATGGCTACACCTTC.

The rearrangement joins TRBV19 to TRBJ2-3; D possibly corresponds to TRBD1 (6 bases). CDR1 is LNHDA and CDR2 is SQIVND in the germline V gene (reference sequence). Trimming removed 1 base from V and 6 bases from J, with 17 bases in between. This CDR3 comprises 16 residues. CDR3 DNA: TGTGCCAGTAGTATAGGGGGGCCAGGAAAATATGATACGCAGTATTTT. As protein: CASSIGGPGKYDTQYF.